This TCR beta chain comes out of a study of PD-1 blockade in mismatch repair-deficient tumors. TCRs were sequenced from a few patients responding to pembrolizumab. Clones were read by immunoSEQ multiplex PCR, and TCRdb kept only the in-frame ones, dropping some. The sample has around 9,400 clones; more than 70% are singletons. V was clipped by 3 bases and J by 7 bases; unmatched bases: 9. The CDR3 sequence is 14 residues long. Germline V lookup: CDR1 GTSNPN, CDR2 SVGIG (reference sequence). Study-level findings and limits: After pembrolizumab, tumor-resident clones rose rapidly, then generally contracted before radiologic responses.

As regards this clone: The antigen is undetermined.

This sample comprised PBMCs, obtained about 47 weeks after starting pembrolizumab. The TCR originated in an adult with mismatch repair-deficient cancer. The chain uses TRBV30 and TRBJ1-5; TRBD1 matches at 7 bases. The CDR3: CAWRYKGGRQPQHF. The CDR3 DNA reads TGTGCCTGGAGATATAAAGGGGGCAGACAGCCCCAGCATTTT.